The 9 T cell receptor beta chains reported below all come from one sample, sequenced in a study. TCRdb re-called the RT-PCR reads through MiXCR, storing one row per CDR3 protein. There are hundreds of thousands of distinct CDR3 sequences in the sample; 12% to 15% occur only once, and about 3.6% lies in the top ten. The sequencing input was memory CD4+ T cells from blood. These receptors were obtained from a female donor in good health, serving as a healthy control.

The CDR3 coding sequence is TGCAGTGCTAGAGTGATAGCGGGTCGCACCGGGGAGCTGTTTTTT. It yields the protein CSARVIAGRTGELFF. This rearrangement joins TRBV20-1 to TRBJ2-2; 7 positions agree with TRBD2. The CDR3 is 15 amino acids. Germline assignment: CDR1 DFQATT and CDR2 SNEGSKA (reference sequence). Losses at the gene ends were 1 base for V and 4 bases for J; bases not matched to a gene: 6.

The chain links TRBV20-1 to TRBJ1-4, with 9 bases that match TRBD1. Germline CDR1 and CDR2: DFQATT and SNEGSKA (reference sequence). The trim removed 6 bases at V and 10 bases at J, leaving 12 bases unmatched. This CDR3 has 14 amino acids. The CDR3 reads CSAVPGTGSSKLFF. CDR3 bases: TGCAGTGCCGTCCCCGGGACAGGGTCTTCAAAACTGTTTTTT.

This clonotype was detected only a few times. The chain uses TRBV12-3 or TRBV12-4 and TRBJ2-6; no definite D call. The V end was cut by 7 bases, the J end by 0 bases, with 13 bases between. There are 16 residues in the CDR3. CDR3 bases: TGTGCCAGCACCGTCAGGTCTTTCTCTGGGGCCAACGTCCTGACTTTC. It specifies CASTVRSFSGANVLTF.

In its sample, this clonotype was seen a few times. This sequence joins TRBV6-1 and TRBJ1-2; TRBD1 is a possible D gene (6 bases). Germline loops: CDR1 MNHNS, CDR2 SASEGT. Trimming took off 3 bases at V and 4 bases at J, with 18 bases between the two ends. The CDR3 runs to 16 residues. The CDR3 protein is CASSEGPGASVYGYTF. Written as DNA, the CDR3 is TGTGCCAGCAGTGAGGGACCAGGGGCCTCCGTCTATGGCTACACCTTC.

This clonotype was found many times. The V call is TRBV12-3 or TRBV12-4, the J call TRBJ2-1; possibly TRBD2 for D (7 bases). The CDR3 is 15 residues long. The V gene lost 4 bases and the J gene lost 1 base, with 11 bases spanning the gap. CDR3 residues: CASSWGRESYNEQFF. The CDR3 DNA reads TGTGCCAGCAGTTGGGGGCGGGAGTCCTACAATGAGCAGTTCTTC.

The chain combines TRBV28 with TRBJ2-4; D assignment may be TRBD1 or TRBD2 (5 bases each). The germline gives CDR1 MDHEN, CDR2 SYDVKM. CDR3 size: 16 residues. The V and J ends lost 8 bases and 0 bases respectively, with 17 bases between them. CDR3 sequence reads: CASHGAGMKAKNIQYF. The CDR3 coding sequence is TGTGCCAGCCACGGGGCGGGCATGAAAGCCAAAAACATTCAGTACTTC.

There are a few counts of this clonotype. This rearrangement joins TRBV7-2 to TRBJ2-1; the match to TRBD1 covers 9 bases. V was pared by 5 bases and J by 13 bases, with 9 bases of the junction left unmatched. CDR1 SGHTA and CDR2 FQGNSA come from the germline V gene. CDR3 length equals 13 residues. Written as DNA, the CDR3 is TGTGCCAGCAGCAGTGGACAGGGGTTGAACCAGTTCTTC. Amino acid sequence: CASSSGQGLNQFF.

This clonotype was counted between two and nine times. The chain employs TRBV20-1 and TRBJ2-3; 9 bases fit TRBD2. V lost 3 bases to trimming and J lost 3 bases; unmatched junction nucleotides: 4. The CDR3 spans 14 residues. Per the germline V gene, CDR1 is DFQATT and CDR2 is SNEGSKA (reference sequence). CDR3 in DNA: TGCAGTGCTAGTGTAGCGGGAGCAACAGATACGCAGTATTTT. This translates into CSASVAGATDTQYF.

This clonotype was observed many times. CDR3 coding DNA: TGCAGTGCCTTCGCGGCCAGCGGGGCGAACACCGGGGAGCTGTTTTTT. The encoded protein is CSAFAASGANTGELFF. The chain employs TRBV20-1 and TRBJ2-2; 7 positions match TRBD2. The germline CDR1 and CDR2 sequences are DFQATT and SNEGSKA (reference sequence). The junction had 10 bases not matched to a gene; V was cut back by 6 bases and J by 0 bases. The CDR3 length is 16 residues.